Each of the 16 T cell receptor beta chains below was sequenced from the same sample in a study of vaccination and CD4 T cells after COVID-19 (dated by TCRdb to between 2020 and 2023). The treatment or condition label corresponds to: 10-day PBMC culture with coronavirus spike peptide pools or control peptides (ViraFEST assay). Which antigens these TCRs recognize remains unknown. The library was obtained by PCR. The instrument given in TCRdb is Illumina iSeq 100. At the Johns Hopkins FTIC core, DNA from the cultured CD4+ T cells underwent TCR sequencing with the Oncomine TCR Beta short-read assay. The public reads were run again by TCRdb, first through fastp at Q25 and then through MiXCR, and only productive beta chains were kept. CDR3 protein duplicates are merged, each entry listing the most common genes and DNA. This sample is represented by just over 20,000 distinct CDR3 sequences; 70% of them were singletons. The ten largest make up around 7.9% of the sample.

Sequencing was performed on CD4+ T cells from blood, cultured in vitro. The source of these receptors is a human donor who had recovered from COVID-19.

This chain connects TRBV6-1 to TRBJ1-3; 8 bases are a match to TRBD1. Germline values: CDR1 MNHNS, CDR2 SASEGT. The CDR3 spans 17 residues. V was pared by 6 bases and J by 0 bases, with 10 bases of the junction left unmatched. CDR3 bases: TGTGCCAGCAGGCCCCCGGGACAGGTGCTCTCTGGAAACACCATATATTTT. This codes for CASRPPGQVLSGNTIYF.

This clonotype came up once. V gene TRBV9 combines with J gene TRBJ2-3; the match to TRBD1 covers 7 bases. Germline-derived CDR1 and CDR2 are SGDLS and YYNGEE. V shed 3 bases, J shed 4 bases, and the junction held 5 bases outside the gene matches. CDR3 length: 14 residues. The CDR3 protein is CASSADRVADTQYF. CDR3 coding DNA: TGTGCCAGCAGCGCCGACAGGGTTGCAGATACGCAGTATTTT.

The chain joins TRBV27 to TRBJ2-7, with no clear D. Trimming took 7 bases from V and 0 from J, leaving 16 bases between them. The germline V gene has CDR1 MNHEY and CDR2 SMNVEV (reference sequence). The CDR3 has 15 amino acids. The CDR3 reads CASIRKLRSSYEQYF. Written as DNA, the CDR3 is TGTGCCAGCATCAGGAAGTTGCGGAGCTCCTACGAGCAGTACTTC.

The rearrangement links TRBV7-6 to TRBJ2-7, with 8 bases identical to TRBD2. This CDR3 has 15 residues. Trimming at V came to 4 bases and at J to 0 bases, leaving 5 bases not matched to a gene. Germline-derived CDR1 and CDR2 are SGHVS and FNYEAQ. As DNA, the CDR3 is TGTGCCAGCAGCTCGGGGGGGGGCTTCTCCTACGAGCAGTACTTC. Translating gives CASSSGGGFSYEQYF.

Worth noting for this clonotype: The junction departs from germline at one end; a sequencing error may be responsible. The chain joins TRBV19 to TRBJ1-5; 7 positions match TRBD1. CDR1 is LNHDA and CDR2 is SQIVND in the germline V gene (reference sequence). The CDR3 contains 14 residues. In DNA form, the CDR3 reads TGTGCCAGTAGTATAGGGGACAGCACTCAGCCCCAGCATTTT. It specifies CASSIGDSTQPQHF.

Points on this clonotype: Sequence at one end of the junction differs from germline and may be a read error. The rearrangement joins TRBV20-1 to TRBJ1-1, with 8 nucleotides matching TRBD1. Germline V gene sequence: CDR1 DFQATT, CDR2 SNEGSKA (reference sequence). CDR3 length equals 8 residues. The CDR3 sequence is CSANRGRF. For the CDR3, the DNA is TGCAGTGCGAACAGGGGGAGGTTT.

In its sample, this clonotype was seen once. V usage is TRBV25-1 and J usage is TRBJ1-5, with a tentative D call TRBD1 (6 bases). CDR1 and CDR2 (germline): MGHDK, SYGVNS. CDR3 length equals 15 residues. Trimming shortened V by 1 base and J by 5 bases, and 12 bases separated the two germline ends. CDR3 region: CASSEWGGWDQPQHF. The CDR3 bases are TGTGCCAGCAGTGAATGGGGGGGCTGGGATCAGCCCCAGCATTTT.

This clonotype came up a few times. V gene TRBV20-1 combines with J gene TRBJ1-6; D unclear. Germline values: CDR1 DFQATT, CDR2 SNEGSKA (reference sequence). V lost 6 bases, J lost 13 bases, and 25 bases lay in between. The CDR3 runs 15 residues. The CDR3 loop is CSAREGSTSGSPLHF. In DNA form, the CDR3 reads TGCAGTGCCCGGGAGGGATCTACGTCTGGCTCGCCCCTCCACTTT.

The gene calls are TRBV24-1 and TRBJ2-5; TRBD1 is a possible D gene (6 bases). This CDR3 spans 15 amino acids. Germline V gene sequence: CDR1 KGHDR, CDR2 SFDVKD. The V and J ends lost 5 bases and 1 base respectively, with 13 bases between them. The CDR3 protein is CATSVTGNLQETQYF. The CDR3 DNA sequence: TGTGCCACCAGTGTTACAGGGAACCTCCAAGAGACCCAGTACTTC.

The chain recombines TRBV19 with TRBJ2-6; 10 nucleotides match TRBD1. From germline, CDR1 is LNHDA and CDR2 SQIVND (reference sequence). V was clipped by 6 bases and J by 0 bases; unmatched bases: 14. This CDR3 comprises 20 residues. The CDR3 loop reads CASRQRPGQGTLSGANVLTF. CDR3 in DNA: TGTGCCAGTAGGCAGCGACCGGGACAGGGGACCCTCTCTGGGGCCAACGTCCTGACTTTC.

The genes are TRBV11-2 and TRBJ2-1; the match to TRBD2 covers 12 bases. Trimming cost V 5 bases and J 6 bases; bases outside gene matches: 5. The CDR3 has 15 residues. Germline V lookup: CDR1 SGHAT, CDR2 FQNNGV. The CDR3 loop is CASSVGLAGGNEQFF. The CDR3 DNA sequence: TGTGCCAGCAGCGTGGGACTAGCGGGTGGCAATGAGCAGTTCTTC.

The V call is TRBV27, the J call TRBJ1-6; D remains unclear. This CDR3 has 12 amino acids. With 5 bases removed from V and 7 bases from J, the gap between germline ends came to 6 bases. The germline gives CDR1 MNHEY, CDR2 SMNVEV (reference sequence). The CDR3 nucleotides are TGTGCCAGCAGTGTGCAGAATTCACCCCTCCACTTT. It specifies CASSVQNSPLHF.

The rearrangement uses TRBV25-1 and TRBJ1-2, with a tentative D call TRBD1 (5 bases). This CDR3 spans 14 amino acids. From germline, CDR1 is MGHDK and CDR2 SYGVNS. Trimming cost V 3 bases and J 3 bases, with 11 bases left between them. Written as DNA, the CDR3 is TGTGCCAGCAGTGAGGGACCCAGGGACTATGGCTACACCTTC. Protein: CASSEGPRDYGYTF.

This clonotype has more than one count but fewer than ten. The chain employs TRBV28 and TRBJ2-3; D is unclear. Per germline, CDR1 MDHEN and CDR2 SYDVKM. The CDR3 contains 15 residues. V shed 1 base and J shed 2 bases, with 10 bases lying between them. Here the CDR3 reads CASSLFLLTTDTQYF. CDR3 bases: TGTGCCAGCAGTTTATTCCTTCTCACCACAGATACGCAGTATTTT.

The genes are TRBV20-1 and TRBJ2-5; 7 bases are a match to TRBD2. This CDR3 comprises 15 residues. The J segment lost 6 bases and the V segment lost 0 bases, leaving 10 bases of the junction unmatched. Germline V CDR1 and CDR2: DFQATT, SNEGSKA (reference sequence). CDR3 in amino acids: CSARDPGSGGKTQYF. CDR3 bases: TGCAGTGCTAGAGACCCCGGATCCGGGGGGAAGACCCAGTACTTC.

This chain joins TRBV2 and TRBJ2-3; D may match TRBD1 or TRBD2 (5 bases each). This CDR3 is 15 amino acids long. The V gene's germline CDR1 is SNHLY and CDR2 FYNNEI. V gave up 5 bases and J gave up 0 bases, with 12 bases separating them. DNA for the CDR3: TGTGCCAGCAGTAACGGGGCTGCGAGCACAGATACGCAGTATTTT. This codes for CASSNGAASTDTQYF.